These T cell receptor beta chains were read from a single sample in a study of human T cells and chemical hapten exposure. TCRdb re-analysed the RACE reads in MiXCR, keeping a single row per CDR3 protein. The sample lists just over 350,000 distinct CDR3 sequences, about 6.9% occurring once. The material was whole blood, obtained in connection with sensitization to the hapten diphenylcyclopropenone (DPC). These receptors originate from a woman between 18 and 30 years old with alopecia areata. Some clones in this sample may be carry-over from other donors' samples. CDR3s include the opening cysteine and the closing phenylalanine or tryptophan. Each record gives: D gene, V gene, J gene, clone size, CDR3 DNA, CDR3 protein. A D gene is named only where the DNA matches it firmly. Not all rows give a size; the values are once, few, many and, for expanded clones, a class.

NA	TRBV12-3/TRBV12-4	TRBJ2-2	many	TGTGCCAGCAGGACCGGGACCAACACCGGGGAGCTGTTTTTT	CASRTGTNTGELFF
TRBD1	TRBV7-9	TRBJ2-7	few	TGTGCCAGCAGCTCCGCAGGACAGGGCCTACCCGAGTACTTC	CASSSAGQGLPEYF
NA	TRBV28	TRBJ1-2	NA	TGTGCCAGCAGGGAAAGGGTCTTTAACTATGGCTACGCCTTC	CASRERVFNYGYAF
NA	TRBV7-9	TRBJ2-6	few	TGTGCCAGCAGAGGCCGGGACCCGATCCTTTCTGGGGCCAACGTCCTGACTTTC	CASRGRDPILSGANVLTF
NA	TRBV27	TRBJ1-4	NA	TGTGCCAGCAGTTTAAGAGGCGCAACTAATGAAAAACTGTTTTTT	CASSLRGATNEKLFF
NA	TRBV3-1	TRBJ1-5	few	TGTGCCAGCAGCCAGGGGGGGTCCCCAATCAAGCCCCAGCATTTT	CASSQGGSPIKPQHF
NA	TRBV6-5	TRBJ2-7	NA	TGTGCCAGCAGTTACTCGGGCGCAGTAAGCTCCTACGAGCAGTACTTC	CASSYSGAVSSYEQYF
NA	TRBV16	TRBJ2-3	few	TGTGCCAGCAGCAAATCTGATACGCAGTATTTT	CASSKSDTQYF
TRBD1	TRBV18	TRBJ2-7	NA	TGTGCCAGCTCACCTCCGGACAGGGCTCTAAGGAGGCAGTACTTC	CASSPPDRALRRQYF
TRBD1	TRBV2	TRBJ1-1	NA	TGTGCCAGCAGAGACAGGGCCATTGAAGCTTTCTTT	CASRDRAIEAFF
TRBD1	TRBV12-3/TRBV12-4	TRBJ1-2	many	TGTGCCAGCAGATACGGACAGGGTGGGAACTATGGCTACACCTTC	CASRYGQGGNYGYTF
TRBD2	TRBV20-1	TRBJ2-3	few	TGCAGTGCCGTGGGGCTAGCGGCAGATACGCAGTATTTT	CSAVGLAADTQYF
NA	TRBV7-2	TRBJ1-1	NA	TGTGCCAGCAGCTTATCATTTGGTTTTACGGGCACTGAAGCTTTCTTT	CASSLSFGFTGTEAFF
NA	TRBV7-8	TRBJ1-5	many	TGTGCCAGCAGCTTAGCGCGGGTCGGGACGAGCAATCAGCCCCAGCATTTT	CASSLARVGTSNQPQHF
NA	TRBV7-3	TRBJ2-5	NA	TGTGCCAGCAGCTTAGTAGGAAGGGGGACCCAAGAGACCCAGTACTTC	CASSLVGRGTQETQYF
TRBD2	TRBV6-4	TRBJ2-1	NA	TGTGCCAGCAGTGATTCTGTGGGACTAGCGTCCTACAATGAGCAGTTCTTC	CASSDSVGLASYNEQFF